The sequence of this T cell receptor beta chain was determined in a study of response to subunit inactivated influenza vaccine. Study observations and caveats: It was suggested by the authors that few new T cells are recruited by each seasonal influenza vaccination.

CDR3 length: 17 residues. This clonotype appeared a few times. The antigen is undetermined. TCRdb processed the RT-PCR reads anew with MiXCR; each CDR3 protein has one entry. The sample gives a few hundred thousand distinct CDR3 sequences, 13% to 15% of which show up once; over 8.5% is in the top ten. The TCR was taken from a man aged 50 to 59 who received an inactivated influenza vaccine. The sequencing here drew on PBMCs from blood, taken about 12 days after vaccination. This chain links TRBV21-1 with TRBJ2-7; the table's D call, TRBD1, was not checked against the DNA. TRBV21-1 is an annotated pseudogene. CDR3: CASSNEDRNISHYEQYF. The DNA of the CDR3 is TGTGCCAGCAGCAATGAAGACAGAAACATATCCCACTACGAGCAGTACTTC.